Shown below are 18 T cell receptor beta chains from a single sample sequenced in a study of CD8+CD57+ T cells in acquired aplastic anemia. The use of genomic DNA as template underpinned the TCR beta VDJ and CDR3 profiling. TCRdb passed the reads through MiXCR, listing each CDR3 protein once. This table has about 190,000 distinct CDR3 sequences, around 50% appearing once. Sequencing used sorted CD4+, CD8+, or CD8+CD57+ T cells (not recorded which) from PBMCs. Every receptor here comes from a human donor in good health, serving as a control.

This clonotype was counted only a few times. The chain has TRBV7-9 and TRBJ1-1; weak D call: TRBD1 (5 bases). CDR1 and CDR2 (germline): SEHNR, FQNEAQ (reference sequence). The CDR3 length is 15 residues. CDR3 region: CATILWTGGGTEAFF. In nucleotides, the CDR3 is TGTGCAACAATACTCTGGACTGGGGGTGGCACTGAAGCTTTCTTT.

J is TRBJ1-3 and V is TRBV24-1; 7 positions match TRBD1. This CDR3 is 15 amino acids long. The germline gives CDR1 KGHDR, CDR2 SFDVKD. Unmatched junction bases numbered 3, after V lost 2 bases and J lost 3 bases. The CDR3 nucleotides read TGTGCCACCAGTGATTCACGGACAGGTGGAAACACCATATATTTT. Amino acids: CATSDSRTGGNTIYF.

This chain joins TRBV20-1 and TRBJ2-4, with D possibly being TRBD1 (6 bases). The germline gives CDR1 DFQATT, CDR2 SNEGSKA (reference sequence). The CDR3 sequence is 16 residues long. Trimming removed 5 bases at V and 1 base at J, with 18 bases between. In DNA form, the CDR3 reads TGCAGTGCTCGCGGGTTGGGGGCGACGGCCAAAAACATTCAGTACTTC. This translates into CSARGLGATAKNIQYF.

The chain couples TRBV10-3 to TRBJ2-3; TRBD2 matches 10 bases. CDR3 size: 16 residues. V dropped 3 bases and J dropped 2; count of bases not matched to a gene: 5. CDR1 and CDR2 from the germline V gene are ENHRY and SYGVKD. CDR3: CAISDPLAGVTDTQYF. The CDR3 DNA sequence: TGTGCCATCAGTGACCCTCTAGCGGGGGTCACAGATACGCAGTATTTT.

The chain combines TRBV24-1 with TRBJ2-2; 12 bases map to TRBD2. From germline, CDR1 is KGHDR and CDR2 SFDVKD. The CDR3 is 16 amino acids. V dropped 5 bases and J dropped 3; count of bases not matched to a gene: 3. CDR3 loop: CATSGSSGGDTGELFF. CDR3 nucleotides: TGTGCCACCAGTGGATCTAGCGGGGGGGACACCGGGGAGCTGTTTTTT.

This clonotype was detected ten times or more. This rearrangement joins TRBV7-2 to TRBJ1-5; the D is unclear. CDR3 length equals 16 residues. V was cut by 1 base and J by 2 bases, with 12 bases left in between. Germline CDR1 SGHTA, CDR2 FQGNSA. CDR3 in DNA: TGTGCCAGCAGCTTAGTCGCCGGGATGGGCAATCAGCCCCAGCATTTT. Translated, it gives CASSLVAGMGNQPQHF.

Concerning this clonotype: The DNA is omitted, as the CDR3 cannot be located on it reliably, and the CDR3 follows TCRdb's listing. J is TRBJ1-4 and V is TRBV12-3 or TRBV12-4. The CDR3 numbers 18 amino acids, ends counted. CDR3 sequence: CASSVSYEQYFGLEKLFF.

The chain carries TRBV2 and TRBJ2-5; D tentatively reads TRBD1 or TRBD2 (6 bases each). V was cut by 3 bases and J by 0 bases, with 14 bases left in between. Germline assignment: CDR1 SNHLY and CDR2 FYNNEI. CDR3 length: 16 amino acids. The CDR3: CASSDPGGRDQETQYF. The DNA for the CDR3 is TGTGCCAGCAGTGACCCCGGGGGCCGTGACCAAGAGACCCAGTACTTC.

V and J are TRBV5-4 and TRBJ1-4; possibly TRBD1 for D (5 bases). From germline, CDR1 is SGHNT and CDR2 YYREEE (reference sequence). V dropped 4 bases and J dropped 3 bases, with 13 bases sitting between them. The CDR3 is made up of 15 amino acids. CDR3: CASSQGTRANEKLFF. CDR3 bases: TGTGCCAGCAGCCAAGGGACCAGGGCTAATGAAAAACTGTTTTTT.

Many counts were recorded for this clonotype. The rearrangement links TRBV4-3 to TRBJ2-1; perhaps TRBD2 as D (6 bases). The CDR3 is made up of 14 amino acids. The V and J ends lost 0 bases and 9 bases respectively, with 12 bases between them. Looked up from germline, CDR1 is LGHNA and CDR2 is YSLEER. The CDR3 spells CASSQDLQGGEQFF. The CDR3, as DNA: TGCGCCAGCAGCCAAGATTTGCAGGGAGGTGAGCAGTTCTTC.

The V gene is TRBV25-1, the J gene TRBJ2-7; 8 bases are a match to TRBD1. CDR1 MGHDK and CDR2 SYGVNS come from the germline V gene. The V and J ends lost 4 bases and 2 bases, in that order; junction bases with no gene match: 16. The CDR3 has 18 amino acids. CDR3 loop: CASSARPSTGTGTYEQYF. CDR3 DNA: TGTGCCAGCAGTGCTAGACCTTCTACCGGGACAGGAACCTACGAGCAGTACTTC.

This clonotype occurred a few times. V is TRBV27 and J is TRBJ2-7, with 7 bases that match TRBD1. Germline CDR1 reads MNHEY; CDR2 reads SMNVEV (reference sequence). The CDR3 has 15 residues. Trimming took 1 base from V and 3 from J; bases not matched to a gene: 6. CDR3 nucleotides: TGTGCCAGCAGTTTATTAGGTGGACAGGACTACGAGCAGTACTTC. The encoded protein is CASSLLGGQDYEQYF.

This clonotype was detected many times. The V call is TRBV28, the J call TRBJ2-6; D gene ambiguous. The CDR3 totals 16 residues. Trimming shortened V by 5 bases and J by 0 bases, and 11 bases separated the two germline ends. CDR1 and CDR2 from the germline V gene are MDHEN and SYDVKM. CDR3 loop: CASSLTTGSGANVLTF. The CDR3 nucleotides read TGTGCCAGCAGTCTTACGACTGGCTCTGGGGCCAACGTCCTGACTTTC.

This clonotype was found once. The chain combines TRBV7-9 with TRBJ2-3; TRBD1 matches at 9 bases. Germline-derived CDR1 and CDR2 are SEHNR and FQNEAQ (reference sequence). The CDR3 is made up of 19 amino acids. The V gene end was trimmed by 1 base and the J gene end by 0 bases; junction bases not matched to a gene: 11. Written as DNA, the CDR3 is TGTGCCAGCAGCTTAGGCGGACCACAGGGGGCGAGGAGCACAGATACGCAGTATTTT. Translation: CASSLGGPQGARSTDTQYF.

At least ten counts were recorded for this clonotype. This chain connects TRBV3-1 to TRBJ1-2, with 9 bases aligning to TRBD1. The V gene end was trimmed by 5 bases and the J gene end by 6 bases; junction bases not matched to a gene: 7. Per the germline V gene, CDR1 is LGHDT and CDR2 is YNNKEL (reference sequence). The length of the CDR3 is 14 residues. CDR3 sequence (DNA): TGTGCCAGCAGCAGGGAACAGGGGGCCAATGGCTACACCTTC. This gives the protein CASSREQGANGYTF. Variable domain in full (rest from reference TRBV3-1 and TRBJ1-2): DTAVSQTPKYLVTQMGNDKSIKCEQNLGHDTMYWYKQDSKKFLKIMFSYNNKELIINETVPNRFSPKSPDKAHLNLHINSLELGDSAVYFCASSREQGANGYTFGSGTRLTVV.

The chain carries TRBV29-1 and TRBJ2-3; D remains ambiguous. The CDR3 consists of 10 residues. Looked up from germline, CDR1 is SQVTM and CDR2 is ANQGSEA. The CDR3 reads CIVGTDTQYF. The CDR3 DNA follows: TGCATAGTGGGAACAGATACGCAGTATTTT.

Turning to this clonotype: Because the CDR3 is missing its conserved closing phenylalanine or tryptophan, this is likely a read error. It is unclear where the CDR3 begins or ends on the DNA, so no DNA is shown, and the CDR3 is as TCRdb lists it. The chain links TRBV19 to TRBJ1-5; the table calls TRBD1, which could not be checked here. Germline CDR1 and CDR2: LNHDA and SQIVND (reference sequence). The CDR3 spans 15 residues, counting both ends. CDR3 protein: CASSIGGLSYQPQRY.

This clonotype was observed many times. The V call is TRBV19, the J call TRBJ1-2, with D tentatively TRBD1 (5 bases). CDR1 is LNHDA, CDR2 SQIVND, per germline (reference sequence). The CDR3 covers 18 residues. V lost 3 bases and J 2 bases, leaving 22 bases between the germline ends. CDR3 sequence reads: CASSITGPGTGENYGYTF. The CDR3 nucleotides read TGTGCCAGTAGTATTACTGGACCAGGGACCGGAGAAAACTATGGCTACACCTTC. Full variable domain (remainder filled in from reference TRBV19 and TRBJ1-2): DGGITQSPKYLFRKEGQNVTLSCEQNLNHDAMYWYRQDPGQGLRLIYYSQIVNDFQKGDIAEGYSVSREKKESFPLTVTSAQKNPTAFYLCASSITGPGTGENYGYTFGSGTRLTVV.